The table lists the clone carrying this TCR beta chain with many counts. Its cognate antigen is unknown. The data were obtained in a study of T-cell reconstitution after alpha-beta-depleted transplantation in children. This CDR3 contains 13 residues. The V gene lost 2 bases and the J gene lost 7 bases, with 12 bases spanning the gap. Germline-derived CDR1 and CDR2 are SGHRS and YFSETQ. Study conclusions and caveats: Diversity and T-cell counts at one year after transplant derived mostly from new T cells. Surviving recipient T cells and thymic progenitors underlay high day-60 TCRbeta diversity in some patients. Several hundred expanded graft clones reportedly gave rise to the alpha-beta T cells present about two months after transplant.

Researchers prepared the TCRbeta library using unique molecular identifiers, the study reports. TCRdb reprocessed the PCR reads with MiXCR, giving one entry per CDR3 protein. Counted here are approximately 170,000 distinct CDR3 sequences, more than 9.5% occurring once; the ten biggest clones make up around 13%. The TCR comes from a boy aged 2 to 10 with acute myeloid leukemia, due to receive a stem cell transplant. This sample comprised PBMCs, obtained before TCRalphabeta/CD19-depleted stem cell transplant. The V call is TRBV5-1, the J call TRBJ1-1; the D gene is possibly TRBD1 (5 bases). The CDR3 DNA follows: TGCGCCAGCAGCTTCAACCGGGACGTTGAAGCTTTCTTT. This codes for CASSFNRDVEAFF.